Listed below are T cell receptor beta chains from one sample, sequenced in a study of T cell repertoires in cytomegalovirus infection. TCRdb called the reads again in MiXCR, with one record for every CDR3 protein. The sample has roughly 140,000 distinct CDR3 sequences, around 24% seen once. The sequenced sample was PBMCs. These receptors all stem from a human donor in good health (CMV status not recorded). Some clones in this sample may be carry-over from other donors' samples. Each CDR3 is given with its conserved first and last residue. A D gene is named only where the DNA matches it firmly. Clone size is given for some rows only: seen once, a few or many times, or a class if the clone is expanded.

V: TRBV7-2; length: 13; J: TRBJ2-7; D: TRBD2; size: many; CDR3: CASSSWGGGEQYF; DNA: TGTGCCAGCAGCTCCTGGGGGGGTGGCGAGCAGTACTTC
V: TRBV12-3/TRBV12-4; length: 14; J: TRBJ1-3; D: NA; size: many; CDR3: CASSLVGSGNTIYF; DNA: TGTGCCAGCAGTTTAGTAGGCTCTGGAAACACCATATATTTT
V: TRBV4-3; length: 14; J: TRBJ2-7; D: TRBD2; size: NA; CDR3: CASSQDGGSYEQYF; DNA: TGCGCCAGCAGCCAAGACGGGGGGTCCTACGAGCAGTACTTC
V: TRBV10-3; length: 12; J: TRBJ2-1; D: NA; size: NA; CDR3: CAIRGFGYEQFF; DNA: TGTGCCATTCGAGGGTTCGGCTATGAGCAGTTCTTC
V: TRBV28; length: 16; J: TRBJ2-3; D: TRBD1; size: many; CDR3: CASSSPGTGGTDTQYF; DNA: TGTGCCAGCAGTTCACCCGGGACAGGGGGCACAGATACGCAGTATTTT
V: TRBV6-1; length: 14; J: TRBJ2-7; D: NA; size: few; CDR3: CASIETAMKSEQYF; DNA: TGTGCCAGCATCGAGACGGCCATGAAGTCCGAGCAGTACTTC
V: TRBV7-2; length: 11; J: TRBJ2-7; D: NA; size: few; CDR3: CASSLVGEQYF; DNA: TGTGCCAGCAGCTTAGTTGGCGAGCAGTACTTC
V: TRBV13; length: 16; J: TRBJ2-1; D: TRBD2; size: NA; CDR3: CASSLGATGGRDEQFF; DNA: TGTGCCAGCAGCTTAGGCGCTACGGGAGGTCGGGATGAGCAGTTCTTC
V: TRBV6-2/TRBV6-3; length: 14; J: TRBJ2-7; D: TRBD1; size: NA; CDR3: CASSQATGGYEQYF; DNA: TGTGCCAGCAGTCAAGCGACAGGGGGGTACGAGCAGTACTTC
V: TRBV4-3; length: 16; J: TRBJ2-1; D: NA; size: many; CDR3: CASSQEVGRAYNEQFF; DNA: TGCGCCAGCAGCCAAGAAGTGGGTCGGGCTTACAATGAGCAGTTCTTC
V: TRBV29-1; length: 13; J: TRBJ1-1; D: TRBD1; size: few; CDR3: CSGTGTQNTEAFF; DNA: TGCAGCGGGACAGGGACTCAGAACACTGAAGCTTTCTTT
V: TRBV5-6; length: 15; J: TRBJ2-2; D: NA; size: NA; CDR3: CASSPKNRADGELFF; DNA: TGTGCCAGCAGCCCGAAGAACAGGGCCGACGGGGAGCTGTTTTTT
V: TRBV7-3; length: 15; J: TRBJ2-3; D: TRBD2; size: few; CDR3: CASSLLAASTDTQYF; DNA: TGTGCCAGCAGCTTACTAGCGGCTAGCACAGATACGCAGTATTTT